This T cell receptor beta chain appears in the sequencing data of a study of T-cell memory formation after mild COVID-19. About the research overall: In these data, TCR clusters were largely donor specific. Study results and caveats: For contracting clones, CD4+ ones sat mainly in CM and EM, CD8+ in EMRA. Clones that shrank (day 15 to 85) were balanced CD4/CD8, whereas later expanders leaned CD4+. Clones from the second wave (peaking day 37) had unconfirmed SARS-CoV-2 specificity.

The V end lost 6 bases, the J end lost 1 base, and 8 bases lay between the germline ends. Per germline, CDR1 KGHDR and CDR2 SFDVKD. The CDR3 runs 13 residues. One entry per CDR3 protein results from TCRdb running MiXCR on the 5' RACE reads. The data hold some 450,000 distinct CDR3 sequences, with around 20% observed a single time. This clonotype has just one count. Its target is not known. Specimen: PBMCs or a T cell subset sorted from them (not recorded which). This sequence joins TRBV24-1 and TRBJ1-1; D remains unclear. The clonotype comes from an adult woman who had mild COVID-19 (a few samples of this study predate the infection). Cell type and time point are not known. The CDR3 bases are TGTGCCACCAGTAAAGTTCCGAACACTGAAGCTTTCTTT. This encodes CATSKVPNTEAFF.